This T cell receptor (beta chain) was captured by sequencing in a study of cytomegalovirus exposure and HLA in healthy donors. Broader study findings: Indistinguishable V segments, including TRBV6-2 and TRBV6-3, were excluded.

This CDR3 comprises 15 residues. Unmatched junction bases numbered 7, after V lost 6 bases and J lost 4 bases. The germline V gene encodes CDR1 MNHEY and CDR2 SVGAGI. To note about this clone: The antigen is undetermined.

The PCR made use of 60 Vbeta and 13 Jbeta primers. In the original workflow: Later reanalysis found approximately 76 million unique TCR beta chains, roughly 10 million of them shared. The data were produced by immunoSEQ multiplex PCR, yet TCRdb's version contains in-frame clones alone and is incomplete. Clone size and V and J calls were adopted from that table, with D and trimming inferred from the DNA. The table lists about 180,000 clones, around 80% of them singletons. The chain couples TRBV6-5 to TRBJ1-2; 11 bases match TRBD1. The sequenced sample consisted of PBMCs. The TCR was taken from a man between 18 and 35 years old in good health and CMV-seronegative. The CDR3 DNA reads TGTGCCAGCAGCCTAGGGACAGGGGGGAGCTATGGCTACACCTTC. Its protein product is CASSLGTGGSYGYTF.